What follows are 13 T cell receptor beta chains derived from one specimen sequenced in a study of T cell changes during pregnancy in multiple sclerosis. Clones were read by immunoSEQ multiplex PCR, and TCRdb kept only the in-frame ones, dropping some. The data contain 36,000 or so clones, 88% of them singletons. Sequencing used CD4+ T cells from peripheral blood mononuclear cells, obtained in the first trimester of pregnancy. Receptors were obtained from a female donor with multiple sclerosis, enrolled in a pregnancy study.

This sequence joins TRBV6-4 and TRBJ2-3; 9 nucleotides agree with TRBD2. Per the germline V gene, CDR1 is MRHNA and CDR2 is SNTAGT. V trimming: 8 bases; J trimming: 4 bases; junction bases outside the gene matches: 13. The CDR3 has 16 amino acids. The CDR3 DNA sequence: TGTGCCAGCCACAACCGTCTAGCGGGGAGCGCAGATACGCAGTATTTT. It yields the protein CASHNRLAGSADTQYF.

The V call is TRBV30, the J call TRBJ2-3; 8 nucleotides match TRBD2. There are 15 residues in the CDR3. Germline V gene sequence: CDR1 GTSNPN, CDR2 SVGIG (reference sequence). V dropped 6 bases and J dropped 2; count of bases not matched to a gene: 10. The CDR3 sequence: CACGGGGRSTDTQYF. CDR3 DNA: TGTGCCTGCGGAGGCGGGGGGAGGTCCACAGATACGCAGTATTTT. The full variable domain, rest sourced from reference TRBV30 and TRBJ2-3, is SQTIHQWPATLVQPVGSPLSLECTVEGTSNPNLYWYRQAAGRGLQLLFYSVGIGQISSEVPQNLSASRPQDRQFILSSKKLLLSDSGFYLCACGGGGRSTDTQYFGPGTRLTVL.

CDR3 loop: CASSHGTGGSGELFF. DNA for the CDR3: TGCGCCAGCAGCCACGGGACAGGGGGCTCCGGGGAGCTGTTTTTT. V is TRBV5-1 and J is TRBJ2-2; TRBD1 matches 12 bases. Germline CDR1 SGHRS, CDR2 YFSETQ. CDR3 length equals 15 residues. V was clipped by 4 bases and J by 6 bases; unmatched bases: 4.

The chain links TRBV28 to TRBJ2-5; the D gene is possibly TRBD1 (5 bases). The CDR3 runs 15 residues. V shed 5 bases and J shed 2 bases, with 15 bases lying between them. In germline, CDR1 is MDHEN, CDR2 SYDVKM. CDR3 coding DNA: TGTGCCAGCAGTCCGACCCAGGGCTGGCAAGAGACCCAGTACTTC. This gives the protein CASSPTQGWQETQYF.

This chain uses TRBV5-1 with TRBJ2-2; TRBD2 agrees at 9 bases. V gave up 0 bases and J gave up 6 bases; unmatched junction bases: 6. Germline CDR1 SGHRS, CDR2 YFSETQ. This CDR3 region has 16 residues. DNA of the CDR3: TGCGCCAGCAGCTTGGCCGAGGTAGCGGGAGCCGGGGAGCTGTTTTTT. Amino acid sequence: CASSLAEVAGAGELFF.

DNA for the CDR3: TGTGCCAGCAGCTCGGACACGAACACCGGGGAGCTGTTTTTT. Its translation is CASSSDTNTGELFF. V usage is TRBV7-9 and J usage is TRBJ2-2; D may be TRBD1 (5 bases). V was pared by 4 bases and J by 0 bases, with 6 bases between. The CDR3 is 14 residues long. Germline V lookup: CDR1 SEHNR, CDR2 FQNEAQ (reference sequence).

The rearrangement links TRBV19 to TRBJ1-1; 9 bases map to TRBD1. The junction had 8 bases not matched to a gene; V was cut back by 6 bases and J by 6 bases. Germline CDR1 is LNHDA and CDR2 is SQIVND (reference sequence). This CDR3 has 14 residues. CDR3 loop: CASSFGQGPAEAFF. In DNA form, the CDR3 reads TGTGCCAGTAGCTTCGGACAGGGGCCCGCTGAAGCTTTCTTT.

This chain links TRBV30 with TRBJ2-5; 8 nucleotides match TRBD2. Trimming cost V 1 base and J 4 bases; bases outside gene matches: 2. Germline-derived CDR1 and CDR2 are GTSNPN and SVGIG (reference sequence). This CDR3 spans 13 amino acids. The CDR3, as DNA: TGTGCCTGGAGTGAAAGCGGGAGAGAGACCCAGTACTTC. Its protein product is CAWSESGRETQYF.

This clone was found a few times. The gene calls are TRBV10-3 and TRBJ1-1, with D perhaps TRBD1 (6 bases). Trimming pared 1 base from V and 1 base from J, leaving 10 bases between. The CDR3 consists of 15 residues. Germline assignment: CDR1 ENHRY and CDR2 SYGVKD. The DNA for the CDR3 is TGTGCCATCAGTGAGTTGGCAGGGGAGAACACTGAAGCTTTCTTT. It specifies CAISELAGENTEAFF.

This clone has only a few counts. The gene calls are TRBV7-2 and TRBJ2-7; no clear D. CDR1 and CDR2 (germline): SGHTA, FQGNSA. This CDR3 is 14 amino acids long. Between the trimmed V and J ends, which lost 0 bases and 1 base, there was a span of 7 bases. CDR3 amino acids: CASSLARTSYEQYF. CDR3 nucleotides: TGTGCCAGCAGCTTAGCGCGTACTTCCTACGAGCAGTACTTC.

The chain carries TRBV5-1 and TRBJ2-3, with 8 bases fitting TRBD2. From germline, CDR1 is SGHRS and CDR2 YFSETQ. CDR3 length equals 15 residues. Trimming at V came to 1 base and at J to 3 bases, leaving 4 bases not matched to a gene. CDR3 sequence: CASSLRGLGTDTQYF. The CDR3 coding sequence is TGCGCCAGCAGCTTGAGGGGACTAGGAACAGATACGCAGTATTTT.

This rearrangement joins TRBV5-6 to TRBJ2-2; D not certain. The CDR3 is 17 amino acids. CDR1 is SGHDT and CDR2 is YYEEEE in the germline V gene. The V end lost 5 bases, the J end lost 2 bases, and 19 bases lay between the germline ends. The CDR3 loop reads CASRILGTGSNTGELFF. The CDR3 DNA reads TGTGCCAGCAGAATTCTTGGTACGGGTTCCAACACCGGGGAGCTGTTTTTT.

The chain couples TRBV5-5 to TRBJ2-7, with TRBD2 matching 11 bases. V dropped 2 bases and J dropped 2; count of bases not matched to a gene: 3. The length of the CDR3 is 15 residues. The germline gives CDR1 SGHKS, CDR2 YYEKEE (reference sequence). The DNA for the CDR3 is TGTGCCAGCAGCTTAGGACTAGCGGGCGCCTACGAGCAGTACTTC. Protein sequence: CASSLGLAGAYEQYF.